Sequencing of this T cell receptor (beta chain) was carried out in a study of T cell responses to AZD1222 COVID-19 vaccine. Study-level findings and limits: Nearly half of spike-specific TCRs reportedly target variant regions that are unmutated in the B.1.351 and B.1.1.7 variants.

Remarks on this clone: Its antigen is undetermined.

The V end lost 1 base, the J end lost 4 bases, and 13 bases lay between the germline ends. The germline gives CDR1 SGHDN, CDR2 FVKESK. The CDR3 length is 16 residues. The method was immunoSEQ multiplex PCR; TCRdb's version includes in-frame clones alone and lacks a portion of them. In the table there are more than 70,000 clones, roughly 85% of which are singletons. This TCR was recovered from an adult in good health. The sequencing used peripheral blood, collected on day 0 of AZD1222 vaccination. The chain couples TRBV14 to TRBJ2-2; a possible D gene is TRBD2 (6 bases). The chain's CDR3 is CASSQVGGPITGELFF. The DNA of the CDR3 is TGTGCCAGCAGCCAAGTAGGAGGGCCGATCACCGGGGAGCTGTTTTTT.